Below, 12 T cell receptor beta chains from the same sample are listed, as sequenced in a study of T cell changes during pregnancy in multiple sclerosis. Measured with immunoSEQ multiplex PCR; TCRdb has only the in-frame clones, and not every one. Of some 74,000 clones in the sample, roughly 90% were seen once. This specimen was peripheral blood, taken after pregnancy. The origin of the receptors is a female donor in good health, enrolled as a control in a pregnancy study.

The rearrangement joins TRBV28 to TRBJ1-1; TRBD1 matches at 8 bases. The CDR3 has 17 amino acids. Per the germline V gene, CDR1 is MDHEN and CDR2 is SYDVKM. V trimming: 5 bases; J trimming: 3 bases; junction bases outside the gene matches: 14. This CDR3 is CASSPRTGRWVDTEAFF. The CDR3 bases are TGTGCCAGCAGTCCGAGGACAGGGCGGTGGGTTGACACTGAAGCTTTCTTT.

The chain links TRBV27 to TRBJ2-3; 8 bases align to TRBD2. The CDR3 contains 15 residues. After removal of 6 bases from V and 2 bases from J, the junction contained 7 bases not matched to a gene. Germline V lookup: CDR1 MNHEY, CDR2 SMNVEV (reference sequence). In DNA, the CDR3 is TGTGCCAGCAGGGGAGCGGGGGCTTTCACAGATACGCAGTATTTT. Its translation: CASRGAGAFTDTQYF.

The chain combines TRBV10-2 with TRBJ1-1, with 9 bases that match TRBD1. The V segment lost 5 bases and the J segment 3 bases; nucleotides outside the gene matches: 7. Germline V CDR1 and CDR2: WSHSY, SAAADI. The CDR3 sequence is 15 residues long. CDR3 sequence (DNA): TGCGCCAGCAGTCCGGGACAGGGATATCACACTGAAGCTTTCTTT. Its protein is CASSPGQGYHTEAFF.

The chain carries TRBV11-3 and TRBJ2-1; weak D call: TRBD2 (5 bases). This CDR3 spans 14 amino acids. The V gene lost 1 base and the J gene lost 8 bases, with 12 bases spanning the gap. Germline CDR1 is SGHNT and CDR2 is YENEEA. As DNA, the CDR3 is TGTGCCAGCAGCTTAGGTCGGGGTTCCGATGAGCAGTTCTTC. It codes for CASSLGRGSDEQFF.

This clone was found once. The gene calls are TRBV28 and TRBJ2-7; weak D call: TRBD2 (5 bases). V was cut by 7 bases and J by 9 bases, with 16 bases left in between. Germline values: CDR1 MDHEN, CDR2 SYDVKM. The CDR3 is 12 amino acids. CDR3 loop: CASKSGFSVQYF. The CDR3 nucleotides are TGTGCCAGCAAAAGCGGATTTTCTGTGCAGTACTTC.

The rearrangement joins TRBV5-1 to TRBJ1-4; 7 bases are a match to TRBD1. Germline V lookup: CDR1 SGHRS, CDR2 YFSETQ. V lost 0 bases to trimming and J lost 4 bases; unmatched junction nucleotides: 6. CDR3 size: 16 residues. CDR3 sequence: CASSLVSGGNNEKLFF. The CDR3 region has the DNA TGCGCCAGCAGCTTGGTCTCAGGGGGGAATAATGAAAAACTGTTTTTT. The full variable domain, with the rest looked up from reference TRBV5-1 and TRBJ1-4, is KAGVTQTPRYLIKTRGQQVTLSCSPISGHRSVSWYQQTPGQGLQFLFEYFSETQRNKGNFPGRFSGRQFSNSRSEMNVSTLELGDSALYLCASSLVSGGNNEKLFFGSGTQLSVL.

The gene calls are TRBV5-1 and TRBJ1-1, with D perhaps TRBD1 (5 bases). Trimming took 0 bases from V and 8 from J, leaving 8 bases between them. Germline CDR1 reads SGHRS; CDR2 reads YFSETQ. The CDR3 extends over 12 amino acids. CDR3 loop: CASSLVGGEAFF. The CDR3 bases are TGCGCCAGCAGCTTGGTGGGGGGGGAAGCTTTCTTT.

This clone came up once. The V gene is TRBV5-8, the J gene TRBJ2-7; tentatively, D is TRBD2 (6 bases). V dropped 4 bases and J dropped 4 bases, with 18 bases sitting between them. CDR1 is SGHTS and CDR2 is YDEGEE in the germline V gene. The CDR3 loop spans 15 amino acids. CDR3 sequence: CASSLRPTRFYEQYF. Written as DNA, the CDR3 is TGTGCCAGCAGCCTACGACCGACTAGGTTTTACGAGCAGTACTTC.

The V gene is TRBV5-4, the J gene TRBJ2-3; D perhaps matches TRBD2 (6 bases). The germline V gene has CDR1 SGHNT and CDR2 YYREEE (reference sequence). The CDR3 is 15 residues long. V was trimmed by 3 bases and J by 3 bases, leaving 14 bases between them. The CDR3 DNA follows: TGTGCCAGCAGCTCTGGGACTTACCCGACAGATACGCAGTATTTT. Translated, it gives CASSSGTYPTDTQYF.

This chain joins TRBV21-1 and TRBJ2-1; the D call of TRBD1 is as the table states it, not checked on the DNA. TRBV21-1 has pseudogene status. The CDR3 extends over 16 amino acids. The CDR3 here is CASEQGGRPAYNEQFF. The CDR3 DNA reads as TGTGCCAGCGAACAGGGGGGCCGTCCAGCCTACAATGAGCAGTTCTTC.

The CDR3 is CASSPREHQPQHF. The CDR3 DNA sequence: TGTGCCAGCAGCCCAAGGGAGCATCAGCCCCAGCATTTT. The chain recombines TRBV6-1 with TRBJ1-5; D ambiguous. V lost 6 bases to trimming and J lost 5 bases, with 11 bases between them. The CDR3 length is 13 residues. Germline V lookup: CDR1 MNHNS, CDR2 SASEGT.

The J gene is TRBJ1-2, the V gene TRBV4-3; the D is unclear. The CDR3 has 15 amino acids. Germline V gene sequence: CDR1 LGHNA, CDR2 YSLEER. The V end lost 0 bases, the J end lost 8 bases, and 16 bases lay between the germline ends. The CDR3 spells CASSQEGTGSWGYTF. The CDR3 nucleotides are TGCGCCAGCAGCCAAGAAGGAACGGGTTCTTGGGGCTACACCTTC.